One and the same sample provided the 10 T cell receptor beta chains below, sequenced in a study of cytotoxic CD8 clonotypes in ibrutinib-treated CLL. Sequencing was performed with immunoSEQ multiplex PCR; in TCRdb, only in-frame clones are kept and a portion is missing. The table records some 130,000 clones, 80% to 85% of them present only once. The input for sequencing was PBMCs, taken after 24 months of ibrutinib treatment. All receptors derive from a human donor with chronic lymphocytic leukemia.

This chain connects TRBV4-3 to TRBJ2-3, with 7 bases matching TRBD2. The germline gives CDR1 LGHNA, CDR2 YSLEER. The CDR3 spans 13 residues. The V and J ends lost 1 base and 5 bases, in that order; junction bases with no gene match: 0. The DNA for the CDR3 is TGCGCCAGCAGCCAAGCGGGGGGAGATACGCAGTATTTT. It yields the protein CASSQAGGDTQYF.

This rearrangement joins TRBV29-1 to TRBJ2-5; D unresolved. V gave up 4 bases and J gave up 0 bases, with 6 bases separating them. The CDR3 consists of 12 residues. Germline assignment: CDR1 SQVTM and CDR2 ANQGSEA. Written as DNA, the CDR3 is TGCAGCGTTGCCCGTAACCAAGAGACCCAGTACTTC. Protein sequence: CSVARNQETQYF.

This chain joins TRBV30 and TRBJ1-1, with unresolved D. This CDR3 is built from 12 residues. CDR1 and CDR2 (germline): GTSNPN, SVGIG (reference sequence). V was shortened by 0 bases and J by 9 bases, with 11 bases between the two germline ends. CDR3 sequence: CAWSVGPGKAFF. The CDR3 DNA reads TGTGCCTGGAGTGTAGGTCCAGGTAAAGCTTTCTTT.

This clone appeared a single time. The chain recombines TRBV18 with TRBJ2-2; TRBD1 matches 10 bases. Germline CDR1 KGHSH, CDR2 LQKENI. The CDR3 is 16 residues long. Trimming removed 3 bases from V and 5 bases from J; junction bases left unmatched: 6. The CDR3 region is CASSPGQGTGTGELFF. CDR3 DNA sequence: TGTGCCAGCTCACCGGGACAGGGGACAGGAACCGGGGAGCTGTTTTTT.

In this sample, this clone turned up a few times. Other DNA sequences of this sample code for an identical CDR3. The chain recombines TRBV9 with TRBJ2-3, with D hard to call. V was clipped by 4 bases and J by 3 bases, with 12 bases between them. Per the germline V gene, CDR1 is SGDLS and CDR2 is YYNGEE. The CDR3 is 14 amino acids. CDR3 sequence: CASSPLVGTDTQYF. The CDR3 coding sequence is TGTGCCAGCAGCCCTTTGGTAGGTACAGATACGCAGTATTTT.

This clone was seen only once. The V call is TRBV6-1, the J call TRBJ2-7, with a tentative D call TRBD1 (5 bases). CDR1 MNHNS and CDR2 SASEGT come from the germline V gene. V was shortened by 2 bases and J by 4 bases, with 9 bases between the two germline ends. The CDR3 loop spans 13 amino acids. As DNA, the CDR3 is TGTGCCAGCAGTGAAACAGGAATATACGAGCAGTACTTC. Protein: CASSETGIYEQYF.

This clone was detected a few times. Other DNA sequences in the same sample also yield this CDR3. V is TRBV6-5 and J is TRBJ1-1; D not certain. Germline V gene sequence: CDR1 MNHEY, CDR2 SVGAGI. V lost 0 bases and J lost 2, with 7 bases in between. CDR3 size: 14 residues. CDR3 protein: CASSYSNRNTEAFF. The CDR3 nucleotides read TGTGCCAGCAGTTACTCGAACCGTAACACTGAAGCTTTCTTT.

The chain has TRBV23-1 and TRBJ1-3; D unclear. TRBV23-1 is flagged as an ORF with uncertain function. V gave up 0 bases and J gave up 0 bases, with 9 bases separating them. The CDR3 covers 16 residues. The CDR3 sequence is CASSQSRDLSGNTIYF. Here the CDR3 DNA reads TGCGCCAGCAGTCAATCGCGGGATCTCTCTGGAAACACCATATATTTT.

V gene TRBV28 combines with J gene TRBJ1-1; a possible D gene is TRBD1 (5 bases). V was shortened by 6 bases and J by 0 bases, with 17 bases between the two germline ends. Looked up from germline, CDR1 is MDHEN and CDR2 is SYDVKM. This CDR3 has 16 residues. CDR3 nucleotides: TGTGCCAGCAGCGGCCGGGGGTGGGATATGAACACTGAAGCTTTCTTT. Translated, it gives CASSGRGWDMNTEAFF.

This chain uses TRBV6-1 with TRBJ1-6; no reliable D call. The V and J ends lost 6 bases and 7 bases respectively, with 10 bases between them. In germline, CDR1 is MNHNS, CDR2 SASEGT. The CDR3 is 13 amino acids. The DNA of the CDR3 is TGTGCCAGCAGGGAGGGAATGAATTCACCCCTCCACTTT. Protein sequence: CASREGMNSPLHF.